This TCR beta chain comes out of a study of cytomegalovirus exposure and HLA in healthy donors. In the study overall: Counted in an early data release were 85 million or so unique TCRs from HLA-typed donors.

Unmatched junction bases numbered 11, after V lost 3 bases and J lost 15 bases. CDR3 length equals 15 residues. From germline, CDR1 is SGHVS and CDR2 FQNEAQ. On this clone: Its antigen is as yet unknown.

The PCR used 60 Vbeta and 13 Jbeta primers. TCRdb keeps only in-frame clones here, not all; method: immunoSEQ multiplex PCR. Of 150,000 to 250,000 clones in the sample, more than 75% are singletons; the top ten hold 5.5% to 7.5%. Study observations and caveats: In a later analysis, TCR beta V- and J-gene trimming was associated with a missense DCLRE1C variant. The HLA-A and HLA-B alleles of most subjects were reportedly predicted accurately from TCR beta sequences.

This sequence was found in a woman between 50 and 59 years old in good health and CMV-seropositive. This chain links TRBV7-8 with TRBJ1-4; 12 bases line up with TRBD1. The sequencing sample was made of PBMCs. The CDR3 DNA is TGTGCCAGCAGCTTGGCCGGGACAGGGGGCCAGAGAATGTTTTTT. It codes for CASSLAGTGGQRMFF.